This TCR beta chain was captured in a study of siplizumab effects on memory and regulatory T cells. Germline loops: CDR1 MGHDK, CDR2 SYGVNS. This CDR3 comprises 14 residues. V was trimmed by 2 bases and J by 5 bases, leaving 12 bases between them. A note on this clone: What it binds is unknown.

Method: immunoSEQ multiplex PCR; TCRdb's copy keeps in-frame clones and lacks some. The sample contains about 40,000 clones, 89% of which appear only once. Points from the study as a whole: Apparently more diverse than memory cells, naive T cells also seemed major alloresponse contributors. Siplizumab significantly brought down the alloreactive sequences that trace back to unstimulated CD4+ memory cells.

This receptor was obtained from a human donor in good health. The chain recombines TRBV25-1 with TRBJ2-5; D is possibly TRBD1 (6 bases). Sequenced material: naive CD4+ T cells sorted from blood. This CDR3 is CASSESGGRETQYF. The CDR3 nucleotides are TGTGCCAGCAGTGAAAGTGGGGGCAGGGAGACCCAGTACTTC.